This passage covers 14 T cell receptor beta chains from one sample sequenced in a study of lymphopenia after photon versus proton radiotherapy. Libraries were prepared by immunoSEQ multiplex PCR; TCRdb keeps only in-frame clonotypes and omits some of them. Of 50,000 to 75,000 clones listed, approximately 83% are singletons. The specimen comprised peripheral blood, sampled from a patient treated with photon-based radiotherapy. The receptors stem from a man aged 40-49 years with gastric cancer.

At least ten counts were recorded for this clone. The V gene is TRBV6-6, the J gene TRBJ1-2; maybe TRBD1 (5 bases). Between the trimmed V and J ends, which lost 1 base and 6 bases, there was a span of 15 bases. The V gene's germline CDR1 is MNHNY and CDR2 SVGAGI (reference sequence). CDR3 length: 15 amino acids. The CDR3 loop reads CASSYFGGDRHGYTF. The DNA for the CDR3 is TGTGCCAGCAGTTACTTTGGGGGGGACCGCCATGGCTACACCTTC.

The gene calls are TRBV21-1 and TRBJ2-2. TRBV21-1 represents a pseudogene. This CDR3 has 15 residues. The CDR3: CASSNEKGEAGELFF. The CDR3 coding sequence is TGTGCCAGCAGCAATGAAAAGGGTGAGGCCGGGGAGCTGTTTTTT.

This sequence joins TRBV2 and TRBJ2-5; 7 nucleotides align to TRBD1. J lost 6 bases, V lost 3 bases, and 10 bases had no gene match. The CDR3 loop spans 15 amino acids. Looked up from germline, CDR1 is SNHLY and CDR2 is FYNNEI. The DNA for the CDR3 is TGTGCCAGCAGTGACGATGGGACAGTCCTGCAGACCCAGTACTTC. It yields the protein CASSDDGTVLQTQYF.

Only a few counts were recorded for this clone. V is TRBV27 and J is TRBJ1-5, with D perhaps matching TRBD1 (6 bases). Trimming removed 8 bases at V and 6 bases at J, with 14 bases between. Germline values: CDR1 MNHEY, CDR2 SMNVEV (reference sequence). The CDR3 has 13 amino acids. The CDR3 region is CASGRGLGQPQHF. For the CDR3, the DNA is TGTGCCAGCGGTCGGGGGCTCGGTCAGCCCCAGCATTTT.

The chain is built from TRBV2 and TRBJ1-1; D is unresolved. This CDR3 has 13 amino acids. Per the germline V gene, CDR1 is SNHLY and CDR2 is FYNNEI. V lost 2 bases and J 1 base, leaving 5 bases between the germline ends. The CDR3, as DNA: TGTGCCAGCAGTGAACTCGAGAACACTGAAGCTTTCTTT. This encodes CASSELENTEAFF.

This chain joins TRBV6-5 and TRBJ2-1, with 7 bases that match TRBD1. From germline, CDR1 is MNHEY and CDR2 SVGAGI. This CDR3 spans 11 amino acids. V shed 8 bases, J shed 8 bases, and the junction held 3 bases outside the gene matches. The CDR3 reads CASVQGHEQFF. As DNA, the CDR3 is TGTGCCAGCGTACAGGGGCATGAGCAGTTCTTC.

J is TRBJ1-5 and V is TRBV4-3, with 10 bases aligning to TRBD1. V was clipped by 5 bases and J by 4 bases; unmatched bases: 5. The germline V gene encodes CDR1 LGHNA and CDR2 YSLEER. The CDR3 totals 15 residues. The chain's CDR3 is CASSLDRGGNQPQHF. CDR3 DNA sequence: TGCGCCAGCAGCTTGGACAGGGGGGGGAATCAGCCCCAGCATTTT.

The V gene is TRBV30, the J gene TRBJ1-6; maybe TRBD1 (5 bases). The V and J ends lost 0 bases and 9 bases respectively, with 9 bases between them. Germline V lookup: CDR1 GTSNPN, CDR2 SVGIG (reference sequence). The CDR3 runs 13 residues. CDR3 bases: TGTGCCTGGAGTGTAGAGGGGCCTTCACCCCTCCACTTT. Residues: CAWSVEGPSPLHF.

This clone appeared once. Its ends do not fully match the called genes, so a read error is possible. The chain recombines TRBV6-5 with TRBJ2-7; 9 bases fit TRBD2. This CDR3 region has 15 residues. Germline CDR1 and CDR2: MNHEY and SVGAGI. In DNA form, the CDR3 reads TGTGCCAGCGGTTATCACCCGACTAGCGGCTACGAGCAGTACTTC. As protein: CASGYHPTSGYEQYF.

This clone was recorded only once. CDR3 in amino acids: CASSLVGDSYEQYF. In DNA form, the CDR3 reads TGTGCCAGCAGCTTGGTAGGGGATAGTTACGAGCAGTACTTC. The gene calls are TRBV5-6 and TRBJ2-7; D is perhaps TRBD1 (5 bases). The V end lost 0 bases, the J end lost 4 bases, and 11 bases lay between the germline ends. Per the germline V gene, CDR1 is SGHDT and CDR2 is YYEEEE. The CDR3 runs to 14 residues. Full variable domain (rest looked up from reference TRBV5-6 and TRBJ2-7): DAGVTQSPTHLIKTRGQQVTLRCSPKSGHDTVSWYQQALGQGPQFIFQYYEEEERQRGNFPDRFSGHQFPNYSSELNVNALLLGDSALYLCASSLVGDSYEQYFGPGTRLTVT.

The genes are TRBV6-5 and TRBJ2-7, with 7 bases aligning to TRBD1. Trimming removed 6 bases from V and 3 bases from J; junction bases left unmatched: 8. The CDR3 spans 14 residues. Germline V lookup: CDR1 MNHEY, CDR2 SVGAGI. CDR3 nucleotides: TGTGCCAGCAGCCTCGGACAGGAAAGCTACGAGCAGTACTTC. The encoded protein is CASSLGQESYEQYF.

The chain carries TRBV6-5 and TRBJ1-4; D remains unclear. There are 16 residues in the CDR3. CDR1 is MNHEY and CDR2 is SVGAGI in the germline V gene. V was clipped by 4 bases and J by 5 bases, with 17 bases between them. CDR3 in DNA: TGTGCCAGCAGTTCTAATCTCTTTTCGGTCAATGAAAAACTGTTTTTT. Its translation: CASSSNLFSVNEKLFF.

The V call is TRBV11-2, the J call TRBJ1-1; D is ambiguous. V gave up 8 bases and J gave up 10 bases, with 14 bases separating them. Germline CDR1 and CDR2: SGHAT and FQNNGV. The CDR3 has 11 residues. Here the CDR3 DNA reads TGTGCCAGCGAGTCGGGGAAAGTAGCTTTCTTT. It translates to CASESGKVAFF.

The genes are TRBV5-4 and TRBJ1-4; 10 bases agree with TRBD1. CDR1 and CDR2 (germline): SGHNT, YYREEE (reference sequence). The J segment lost 6 bases and the V segment lost 4 bases, leaving 6 bases of the junction unmatched. The CDR3 runs 15 residues. CDR3: CASSHATGGDEKLFF. The CDR3 coding sequence is TGTGCCAGCAGCCACGCGACAGGGGGCGATGAAAAACTGTTTTTT.